Below, 6 T cell receptor beta chains from the same sample are listed, as sequenced in a study of cytomegalovirus exposure and HLA in healthy donors. Primers for the PCR totalled 60 Vbeta and 13 Jbeta. Produced via immunoSEQ multiplex PCR; TCRdb's table is partial and in-frame only. The table includes approximately 130,000 clones, around 82% detected once. Input material: PBMCs. The receptors were sampled from a man in his fifties or sixties in good health and CMV-seronegative.

The table lists this clone with a few counts. This chain joins TRBV30 and TRBJ1-1; perhaps TRBD1 as D (5 bases). The CDR3 is 16 amino acids. V lost 0 bases, J lost 0 bases, and 14 bases lay in between. Per the germline V gene, CDR1 is GTSNPN and CDR2 is SVGIG (reference sequence). CDR3 DNA sequence: TGTGCCTGGAGTGTCCCCACAGGTGCTATGAACACTGAAGCTTTCTTT. Its translation: CAWSVPTGAMNTEAFF. The variable domain in full, completed from reference TRBV30 and TRBJ1-1, reads SQTIHQWPATLVQPVGSPLSLECTVEGTSNPNLYWYRQAAGRGLQLLFYSVGIGQISSEVPQNLSASRPQDRQFILSSKKLLLSDSGFYLCAWSVPTGAMNTEAFFGQGTRLTVV.

The chain combines TRBV15 with TRBJ2-1, with 12 bases lining up with TRBD2. V shed 8 bases and J 0 bases; nucleotides not matched to a gene: 11. There are 18 residues in the CDR3. The germline V gene encodes CDR1 LNHNV and CDR2 YYDKDF (reference sequence). The CDR3 here is CATLPGLAGYSSYNEQFF. The CDR3, as DNA: TGTGCCACCCTACCGGGACTAGCGGGTTATAGCTCCTACAATGAGCAGTTCTTC.

This chain joins TRBV5-1 and TRBJ2-7; 8 bases are shared with TRBD1. Germline V gives CDR1 SGHRS, CDR2 YFSETQ. V lost 4 bases to trimming and J lost 6 bases; unmatched junction nucleotides: 12. This CDR3 spans 15 amino acids. CDR3 coding DNA: TGCGCCAGCAGCCCCCCCTTGCGAACAGGGGGCGAGCAGTACTTC. Translating it yields CASSPPLRTGGEQYF.

The chain links TRBV18 to TRBJ2-5; TRBD1 might be the D (6 bases). There are 15 residues in the CDR3. V gave up 3 bases and J gave up 0 bases, with 11 bases separating them. Per the germline V gene, CDR1 is KGHSH and CDR2 is LQKENI. This chain's CDR3 is CASSPQGYDQETQYF. The DNA for the CDR3 is TGTGCCAGCTCACCTCAGGGGTATGACCAAGAGACCCAGTACTTC.

The rearrangement links TRBV11-1 to TRBJ2-7, with 9 positions matching TRBD1. The CDR3 sequence is 14 residues long. Germline lookup yields CDR1 SGHAT and CDR2 FQDESV (reference sequence). Losses at the gene ends were 4 bases for V and 2 bases for J; bases not matched to a gene: 3. Here the CDR3 reads CASSSDRGTYEQYF. The CDR3 DNA is TGTGCCAGCAGCTCGGACAGGGGAACCTACGAGCAGTACTTC.

This rearrangement joins TRBV11-3 to TRBJ1-1; tentative D call: TRBD1 (5 bases). Trimming took off 5 bases at V and 1 base at J, with 8 bases between the two ends. Germline loops: CDR1 SGHNT, CDR2 YENEEA. This CDR3 spans 13 amino acids. CDR3 sequence reads: CASSAGGNTEAFF. Here the CDR3 DNA reads TGTGCCAGCAGCGCCGGGGGGAACACTGAAGCTTTCTTT. The whole variable domain, filled in from reference TRBV11-3 and TRBJ1-1, reads EAGVVQSPRYKIIEKKQPVAFWCNPISGHNTLYWYLQNLGQGPELLIRYENEEAVDDSQLPKDRFSAERLKGVDSTLKIQPAELGDSAVYLCASSAGGNTEAFFGQGTRLTVV.